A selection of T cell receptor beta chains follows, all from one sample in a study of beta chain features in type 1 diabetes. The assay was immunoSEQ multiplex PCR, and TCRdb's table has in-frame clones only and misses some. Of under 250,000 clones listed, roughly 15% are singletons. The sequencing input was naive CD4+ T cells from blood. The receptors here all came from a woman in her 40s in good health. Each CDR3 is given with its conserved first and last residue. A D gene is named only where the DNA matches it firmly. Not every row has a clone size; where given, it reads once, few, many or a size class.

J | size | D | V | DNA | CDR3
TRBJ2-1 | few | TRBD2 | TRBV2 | TGTGCCAGCATCCTGGGACTAGCATACAATGAGCAGTTCTTC | CASILGLAYNEQFF
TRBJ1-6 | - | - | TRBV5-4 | TGTGCCAGCAGCGCCCCCACCGGAGATAATTCACCCCTCCACTTT | CASSAPTGDNSPLHF
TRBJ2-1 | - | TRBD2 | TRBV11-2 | TGTGCCAGCAGCTTAAGCGGGGGGACCTCCTATGAGCAGTTCTTC | CASSLSGGTSYEQFF
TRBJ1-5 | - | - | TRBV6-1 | TGTGCCAGCAGTGATAACCCCGGAGCTATCAATCAGCCCCAGCATTTT | CASSDNPGAINQPQHF
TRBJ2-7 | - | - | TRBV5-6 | TGTGCCAGCAGCCCGCGGAGGTGGGCCTACGAGCAGTACTTC | CASSPRRWAYEQYF
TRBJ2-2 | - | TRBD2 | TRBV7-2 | TGTGCCAGCAGCTTAGGGGGACTAGCGGGGTTCGGCGGGGAGCTGTTTTTT | CASSLGGLAGFGGELFF
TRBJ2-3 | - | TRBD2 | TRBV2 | TGTGCCAGCAGTGATAGGGCTAGCGGGGTGGGGACGCAGTATTTT | CASSDRASGVGTQYF
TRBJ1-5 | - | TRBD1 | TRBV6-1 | TGTGCCAGCGGACAGGGGTGGAATCAGCCCCAGCATTTT | CASGQGWNQPQHF
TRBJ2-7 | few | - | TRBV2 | TGTGCCAGCACTACTAGCTACGAGCAGTACTTC | CASTTSYEQYF
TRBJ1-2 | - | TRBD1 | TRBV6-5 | TGTGCCAGCAGACGACAGGGTGGAAGTGGCTACACCTTC | CASRRQGGSGYTF
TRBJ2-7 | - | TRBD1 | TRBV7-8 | TGTGCCAGCAGTAACGACAGGGCCTACGAGCAGTACTTC | CASSNDRAYEQYF
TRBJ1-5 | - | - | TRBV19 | TGTGCCACCACACCCGGGACACTAAGGAATCAGCCCCAGCATTTT | CATTPGTLRNQPQHF
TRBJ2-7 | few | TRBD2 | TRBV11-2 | TGTGCCAGCAGCTCGCAGACTAGCGGGCTCTACGAGCAGTACTTC | CASSSQTSGLYEQYF
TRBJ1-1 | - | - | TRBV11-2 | TGTGCCAGCAGCTTATCGGTCCGTCAGGGCACTGAAGCTTTCTTT | CASSLSVRQGTEAFF
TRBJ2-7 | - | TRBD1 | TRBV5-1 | TGCGCCAGCAGCTTGGTCGGTGGACAGGGTTCGAGCGAGCAGTACTTC | CASSLVGGQGSSEQYF
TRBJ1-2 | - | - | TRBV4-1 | TGCGCCAGCAGCCAAGGCGCAGGTGCCTACTATGGCTACACCTTC | CASSQGAGAYYGYTF
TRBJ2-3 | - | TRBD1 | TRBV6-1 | TGTGCCAGCAGTGAAGGACAGGGGGCTCAGTGGGATACGCAGTATTTT | CASSEGQGAQWDTQYF
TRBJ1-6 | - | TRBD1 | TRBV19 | TGTGCCAGTAGTACCGAAAGGACAGGAAGCCCAGCACCCCTCCACTTT | CASSTERTGSPAPLHF
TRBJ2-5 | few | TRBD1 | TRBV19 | TGTGCCAGTAGTACGGGACAGGGGAAAGGAGAGACCCAGTACTTC | CASSTGQGKGETQYF
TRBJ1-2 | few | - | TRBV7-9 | TGTGCCACCCACGGGTCTGGCGGCTACACCTTC | CATHGSGGYTF
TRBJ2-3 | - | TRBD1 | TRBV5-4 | TGTGCCAGCAGCTGGACGACAGGGGGCTACACAGATACGCAGTATTTT | CASSWTTGGYTDTQYF
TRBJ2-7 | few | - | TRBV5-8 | TGTGCCAGCTGTAACCCGAGAGTCACCTACGAGCAGTACTTC | CASCNPRVTYEQYF